What follows are 2 T cell receptor beta chains derived from one specimen sequenced in a study of blood T cells in healthy people across ages. The use of a sample-barcoded 5' primer and a J-beta primer mix characterized a second PCR of roughly 7 to 12 cycles. TCRdb called the 5' RACE reads again in MiXCR, with one record for every CDR3 protein. The data show about 650,000 distinct CDR3 sequences, with 52% seen just once and about 14% held by the top ten. The sample consisted of blood. These receptors were collected from a woman older than 75 in good health.

Worth noting for this clonotype: It may be a read error: a sequence one base away is much more abundant. V usage is TRBV20-1 and J usage is TRBJ1-6; D not resolved. There are 12 residues in the CDR3. Germline V CDR1 and CDR2: DFQATT, SNEGSKA (reference sequence). Trimming stripped 2 bases from V and 7 bases from J, with 6 bases between. CDR3 bases: TGCAGTGCTAGAAGACGGAATTCACCCCTCCACTTT. Translation: CSARRRNSPLHF.

This clonotype was counted many times. The chain has TRBV14 and TRBJ2-3, with D uncertain. Germline CDR1 is SGHDN and CDR2 is FVKESK. The CDR3 covers 15 residues. V was trimmed by 1 base and J by 2 bases, leaving 10 bases between them. DNA of the CDR3: TGTGCCAGCAGCCAAGTGGTGGCCAACACAGATACGCAGTATTTT. Its protein is CASSQVVANTDTQYF.